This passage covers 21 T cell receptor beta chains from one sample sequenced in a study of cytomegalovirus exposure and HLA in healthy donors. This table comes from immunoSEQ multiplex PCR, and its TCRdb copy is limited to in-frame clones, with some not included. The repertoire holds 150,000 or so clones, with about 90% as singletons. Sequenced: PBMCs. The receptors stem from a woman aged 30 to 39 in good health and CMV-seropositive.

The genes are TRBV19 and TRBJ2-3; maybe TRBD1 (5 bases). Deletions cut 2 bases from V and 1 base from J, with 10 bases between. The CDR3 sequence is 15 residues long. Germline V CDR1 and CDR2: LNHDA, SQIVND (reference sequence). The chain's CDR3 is CASSIRWGGTDTQYF. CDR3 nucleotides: TGTGCCAGTAGTATACGCTGGGGCGGCACAGATACGCAGTATTTT.

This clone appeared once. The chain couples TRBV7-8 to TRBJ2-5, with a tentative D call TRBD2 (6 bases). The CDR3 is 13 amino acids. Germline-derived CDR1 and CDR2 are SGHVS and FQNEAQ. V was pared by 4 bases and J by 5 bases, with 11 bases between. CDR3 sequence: CASSWGDEETQYF. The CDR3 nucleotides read TGTGCCAGCAGCTGGGGGGACGAGGAGACCCAGTACTTC.

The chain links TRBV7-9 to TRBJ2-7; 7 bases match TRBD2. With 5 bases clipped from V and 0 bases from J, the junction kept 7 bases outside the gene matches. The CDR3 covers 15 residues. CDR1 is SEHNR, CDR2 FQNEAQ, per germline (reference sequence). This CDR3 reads CASSPEGGLSYEQYF. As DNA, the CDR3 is TGTGCCAGCAGCCCCGAGGGAGGGCTCTCCTACGAGCAGTACTTC.

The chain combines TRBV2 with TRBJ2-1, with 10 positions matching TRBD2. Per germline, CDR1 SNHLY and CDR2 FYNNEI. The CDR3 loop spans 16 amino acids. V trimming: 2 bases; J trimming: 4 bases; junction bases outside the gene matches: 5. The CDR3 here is CASSEIGSGGYNEQFF. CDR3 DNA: TGTGCCAGCAGTGAAATTGGTAGCGGGGGGTACAATGAGCAGTTCTTC. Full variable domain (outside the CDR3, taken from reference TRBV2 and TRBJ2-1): EPEVTQTPSHQVTQMGQEVILRCVPISNHLYFYWYRQILGQKVEFLVSFYNNEISEKSEIFDDQFSVERPDGSNFTLKIRSTKLEDSAMYFCASSEIGSGGYNEQFFGPGTRLTVL.

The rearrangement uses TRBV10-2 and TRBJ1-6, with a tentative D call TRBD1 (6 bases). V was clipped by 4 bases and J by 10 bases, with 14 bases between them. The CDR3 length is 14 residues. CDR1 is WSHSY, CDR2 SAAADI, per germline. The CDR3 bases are TGCGCCAGCAGTGGGTTGACAGGCGGATCACCCCTCCACTTT. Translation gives CASSGLTGGSPLHF.

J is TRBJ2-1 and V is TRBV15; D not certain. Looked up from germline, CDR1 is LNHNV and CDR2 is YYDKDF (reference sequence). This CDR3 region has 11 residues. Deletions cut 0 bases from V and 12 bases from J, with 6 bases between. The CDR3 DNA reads TGTGCCACCAGCAGAGATCAGTGGCAGTTCTTC. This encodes CATSRDQWQFF.

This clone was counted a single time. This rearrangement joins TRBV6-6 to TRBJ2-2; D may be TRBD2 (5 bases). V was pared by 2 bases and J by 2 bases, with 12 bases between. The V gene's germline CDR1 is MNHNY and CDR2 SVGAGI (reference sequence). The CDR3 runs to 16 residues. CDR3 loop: CASSYGRGRNTGELFF. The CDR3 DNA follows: TGTGCCAGCAGTTACGGGCGAGGGCGTAACACCGGGGAGCTGTTTTTT.

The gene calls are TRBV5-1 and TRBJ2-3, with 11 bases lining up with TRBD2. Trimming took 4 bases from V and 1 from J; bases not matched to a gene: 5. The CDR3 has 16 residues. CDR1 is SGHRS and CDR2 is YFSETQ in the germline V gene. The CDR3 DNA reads TGCGCCAGCAGCCCAGAGGGACTAGCGGGCACAGATACGCAGTATTTT. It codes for CASSPEGLAGTDTQYF.

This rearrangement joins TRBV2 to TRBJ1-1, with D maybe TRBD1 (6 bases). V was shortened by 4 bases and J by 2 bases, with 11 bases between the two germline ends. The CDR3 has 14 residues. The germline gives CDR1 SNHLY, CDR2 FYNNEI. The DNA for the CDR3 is TGTGCCAGCAGTGTGGCGGGGGCAAACACTGAAGCTTTCTTT. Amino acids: CASSVAGANTEAFF.

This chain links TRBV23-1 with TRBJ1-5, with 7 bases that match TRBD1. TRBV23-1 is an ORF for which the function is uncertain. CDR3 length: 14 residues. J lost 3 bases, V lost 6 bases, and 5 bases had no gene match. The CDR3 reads CASRPDRFNQPQHF. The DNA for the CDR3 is TGCGCCAGCAGACCGGACAGGTTCAATCAGCCCCAGCATTTT.

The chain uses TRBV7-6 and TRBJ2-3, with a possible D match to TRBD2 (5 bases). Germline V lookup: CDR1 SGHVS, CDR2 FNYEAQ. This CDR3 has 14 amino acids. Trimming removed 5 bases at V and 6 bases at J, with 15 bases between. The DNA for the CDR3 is TGTGCCAGCAGCCCAACGGGGTTCGCGGATACGCAGTATTTT. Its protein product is CASSPTGFADTQYF.

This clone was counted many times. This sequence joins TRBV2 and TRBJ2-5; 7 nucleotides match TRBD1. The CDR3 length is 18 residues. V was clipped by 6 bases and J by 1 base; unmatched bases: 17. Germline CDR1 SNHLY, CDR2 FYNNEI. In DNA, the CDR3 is TGTGCCAGCAGCCGTGAAGAGAGGGGGCGAGGAGGCCAAGAGACCCAGTACTTC. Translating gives CASSREERGRGGQETQYF.

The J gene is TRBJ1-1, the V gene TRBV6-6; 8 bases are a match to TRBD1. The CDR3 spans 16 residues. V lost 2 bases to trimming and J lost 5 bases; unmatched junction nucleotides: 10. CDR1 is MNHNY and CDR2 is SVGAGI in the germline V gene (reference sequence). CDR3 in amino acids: CASSYGQGAPSTEAFF. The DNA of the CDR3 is TGTGCCAGCAGTTACGGGCAGGGGGCTCCGAGTACTGAAGCTTTCTTT.

The CDR3 reads CASSLGGGHYSYEQYF. As DNA, the CDR3 is TGTGCCAGCAGCTTAGGTGGCGGTCACTACTCCTACGAGCAGTACTTC. The chain uses TRBV7-2 and TRBJ2-7; D uncertain. Germline values: CDR1 SGHTA, CDR2 FQGNSA. V was cut by 1 base and J by 0 bases, with 13 bases left in between. The CDR3 runs to 16 residues.

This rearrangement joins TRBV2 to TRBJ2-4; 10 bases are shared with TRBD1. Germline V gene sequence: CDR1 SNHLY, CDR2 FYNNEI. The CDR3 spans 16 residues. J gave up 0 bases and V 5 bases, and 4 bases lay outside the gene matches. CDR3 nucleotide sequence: TGTGCCAGCAGTCCGGGGGACAGGGGAGCCAAAAACATTCAGTACTTC. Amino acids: CASSPGDRGAKNIQYF.

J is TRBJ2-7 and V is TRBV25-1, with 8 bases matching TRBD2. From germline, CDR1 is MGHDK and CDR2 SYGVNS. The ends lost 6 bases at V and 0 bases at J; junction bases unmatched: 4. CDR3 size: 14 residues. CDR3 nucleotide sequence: TGTGCCAGCAGCCGCGGGGGGAGCTCCTACGAGCAGTACTTC. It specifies CASSRGGSSYEQYF.

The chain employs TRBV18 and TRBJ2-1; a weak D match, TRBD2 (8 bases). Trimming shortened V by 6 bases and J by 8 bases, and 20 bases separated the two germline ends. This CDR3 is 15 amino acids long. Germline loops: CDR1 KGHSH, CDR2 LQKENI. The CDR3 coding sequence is TGTGCCAGCTCTCAAGGGGGCGGGAGGTCTGATGAGCAGTTCTTC. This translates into CASSQGGGRSDEQFF.

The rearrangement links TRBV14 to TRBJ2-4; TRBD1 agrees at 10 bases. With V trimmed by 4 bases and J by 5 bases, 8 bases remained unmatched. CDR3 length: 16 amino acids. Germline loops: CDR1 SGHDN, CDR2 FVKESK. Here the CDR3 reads CASSLRQGAGENIQYF. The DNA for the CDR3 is TGTGCCAGCAGCCTCCGACAGGGGGCGGGCGAAAACATTCAGTACTTC. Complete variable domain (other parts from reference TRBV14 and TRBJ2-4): EAGVTQFPSHSVIEKGQTVTLRCDPISGHDNLYWYRRVMGKEIKFLLHFVKESKQDESGMPNNRFLAERTGGTYSTLKVQPAELEDSGVYFCASSLRQGAGENIQYFGAGTRLSVL.

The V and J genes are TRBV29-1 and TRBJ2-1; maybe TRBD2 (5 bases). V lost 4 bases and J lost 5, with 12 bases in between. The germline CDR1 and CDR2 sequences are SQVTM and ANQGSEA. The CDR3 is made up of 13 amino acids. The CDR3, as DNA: TGCAGCGTTGGCGCGGGTTTTCACAATGAGCAGTTCTTC. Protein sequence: CSVGAGFHNEQFF.

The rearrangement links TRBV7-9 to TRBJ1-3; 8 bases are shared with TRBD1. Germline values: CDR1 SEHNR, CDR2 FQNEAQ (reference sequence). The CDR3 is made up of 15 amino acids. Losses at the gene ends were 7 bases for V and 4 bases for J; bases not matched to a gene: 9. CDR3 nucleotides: TGTGCCAGCACCACCGCCCGGGACAGGGGAAACACCATATATTTT. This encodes CASTTARDRGNTIYF.

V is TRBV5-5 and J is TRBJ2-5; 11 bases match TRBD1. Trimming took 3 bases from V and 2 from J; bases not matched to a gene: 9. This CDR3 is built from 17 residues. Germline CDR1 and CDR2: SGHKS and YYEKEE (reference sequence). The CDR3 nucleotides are TGTGCCAGCAGCTCGGGGACAGGGGGGGACTTACAAGAGACCCAGTACTTC. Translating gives CASSSGTGGDLQETQYF.